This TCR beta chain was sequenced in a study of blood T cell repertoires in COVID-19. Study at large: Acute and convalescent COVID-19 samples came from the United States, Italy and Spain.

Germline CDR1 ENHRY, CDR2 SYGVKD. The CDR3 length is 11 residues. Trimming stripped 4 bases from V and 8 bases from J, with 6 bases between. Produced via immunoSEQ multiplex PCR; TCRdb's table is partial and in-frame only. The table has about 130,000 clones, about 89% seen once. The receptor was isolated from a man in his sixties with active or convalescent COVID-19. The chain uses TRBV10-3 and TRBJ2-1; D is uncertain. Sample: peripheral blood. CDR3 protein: CAISASDEQFF. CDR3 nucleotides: TGTGCCATCAGTGCCTCTGATGAGCAGTTCTTC.